What follows are 16 T cell receptor beta chains derived from one specimen sequenced in a study of cytomegalovirus exposure and HLA in healthy donors. The primer mix had 60 Vbeta and 13 Jbeta primers. Clones were sequenced by immunoSEQ multiplex PCR, and TCRdb holds only the in-frame ones, with some missing. Of 60,000 or so clones listed, 60% to 80% are singletons. Material for sequencing was PBMCs. These receptors came from a middle-aged woman in good health and CMV-seropositive.

The chain has TRBV4-1 and TRBJ1-4, with TRBD1 matching over 10 bases. J was trimmed by 2 bases and V by 5 bases; bases with no gene match: 5. The CDR3 covers 16 residues. Germline V gene lookup returns CDR1 MGHRA and CDR2 YSYEKL. The CDR3 spells CASSRTGGQTNEKLFF. The CDR3, as DNA: TGCGCCAGCAGCAGGACAGGGGGTCAGACTAATGAAAAACTGTTTTTT.

The CDR3 protein is CASAPGQGPNTGELFF. The DNA for the CDR3 is TGCGCCAGCGCCCCGGGACAGGGACCCAACACCGGGGAGCTGTTTTTT. This chain connects TRBV5-1 to TRBJ2-2, with 9 bases matching TRBD1. The CDR3 consists of 16 residues. Trimming took 7 bases from V and 2 from J; bases not matched to a gene: 9. Germline V CDR1 and CDR2: SGHRS, YFSETQ.

The chain uses TRBV5-1 and TRBJ1-4; possible D gene TRBD1, 6 bases. Germline V CDR1 and CDR2: SGHRS, YFSETQ. Trimming removed 4 bases at V and 0 bases at J, with 13 bases between. The CDR3 consists of 16 residues. The CDR3 loop is CASSPTGRSTNEKLFF. The CDR3 nucleotides read TGCGCCAGCAGCCCCACAGGGCGGTCAACTAATGAAAAACTGTTTTTT.

This clone occurred once. The rearrangement uses TRBV6-1 and TRBJ2-7; D unclear. CDR3 length: 12 amino acids. Germline CDR1 and CDR2: MNHNS and SASEGT. The V end lost 8 bases, the J end lost 4 bases, and 12 bases lay between the germline ends. The CDR3 DNA is TGTGCCAGCGGGCAGTTAACTTACGAGCAGTACTTC. It translates to CASGQLTYEQYF.

This clone has a handful of counts. This sequence joins TRBV6-5 and TRBJ1-1; D is possibly TRBD1 (6 bases). The germline gives CDR1 MNHEY, CDR2 SVGAGI. The CDR3 runs 13 residues. V lost 5 bases and J lost 1, with 8 bases in between. CDR3 nucleotides: TGTGCCAGCAGTGAAGGGGGGAACACTGAAGCTTTCTTT. Translation: CASSEGGNTEAFF.

This chain links TRBV11-1 with TRBJ2-3; 7 positions agree with TRBD2. V dropped 4 bases and J dropped 6; count of bases not matched to a gene: 4. The CDR3 is 13 amino acids. Germline values: CDR1 SGHAT, CDR2 FQDESV (reference sequence). CDR3 in amino acids: CASSSGLSDTQYF. The CDR3 region has the DNA TGTGCCAGCAGCTCGGGACTATCCGATACGCAGTATTTT.

The chain joins TRBV19 to TRBJ2-3, with 9 positions matching TRBD2. V trimming: 4 bases; J trimming: 0 bases; junction bases outside the gene matches: 5. CDR1 LNHDA and CDR2 SQIVND come from the germline V gene (reference sequence). The CDR3 length is 16 residues. CDR3 nucleotide sequence: TGTGCCAGTAGTAACGAGCGGGGGGAAAGCACAGATACGCAGTATTTT. Amino acids: CASSNERGESTDTQYF.

The chain employs TRBV6-6 and TRBJ1-5; TRBD1 matches 9 bases. J gave up 8 bases and V 5 bases, and 7 bases lay outside the gene matches. There are 14 residues in the CDR3. CDR1 is MNHNY and CDR2 is SVGAGI in the germline V gene (reference sequence). Here the CDR3 DNA reads TGTGCCAGCAGTACACAGGGGGCGGAGGAGCCCCAGCATTTT. Translating gives CASSTQGAEEPQHF.

The V call is TRBV5-1, the J call TRBJ2-5, with 7 bases matching TRBD1. V lost 4 bases to trimming and J lost 5 bases; unmatched junction nucleotides: 11. Per the germline V gene, CDR1 is SGHRS and CDR2 is YFSETQ. CDR3 length: 15 amino acids. Here the CDR3 reads CASSNRQGLGETQYF. CDR3 nucleotides: TGCGCCAGCAGCAATCGACAGGGATTAGGGGAGACCCAGTACTTC.

This rearrangement joins TRBV7-9 to TRBJ2-5; TRBD1 might be the D (6 bases). The length of the CDR3 is 13 residues. Germline V gene data show CDR1 as SEHNR and CDR2 as FQNEAQ (reference sequence). V dropped 5 bases and J dropped 4 bases, with 11 bases sitting between them. The CDR3 DNA is TGTGCCAGCAGCCGAACAGGGCCAGAGACCCAGTACTTC. It specifies CASSRTGPETQYF.

The chain joins TRBV5-5 to TRBJ2-2; no clear D. The CDR3 runs 16 residues. CDR1 and CDR2 (germline): SGHKS, YYEKEE (reference sequence). V lost 0 bases and J lost 4, with 13 bases in between. The CDR3 region has the DNA TGTGCCAGCAGCTTGGGTGGCCCAAGAAGCACCGGGGAGCTGTTTTTT. It translates to CASSLGGPRSTGELFF.

J is TRBJ1-5 and V is TRBV19; D gene unclear. V shed 5 bases and J shed 0 bases, with 14 bases lying between them. Germline V CDR1 and CDR2: LNHDA, SQIVND (reference sequence). The CDR3 totals 16 residues. The CDR3 reads CASSATASYSNQPQHF. CDR3 sequence (DNA): TGTGCCAGTAGTGCGACTGCCTCGTATAGCAATCAGCCCCAGCATTTT.

This clone has only a few counts. The chain recombines TRBV30 with TRBJ1-2; 8 nucleotides line up with TRBD1. The germline gives CDR1 GTSNPN, CDR2 SVGIG (reference sequence). V shed 7 bases and J 4 bases; nucleotides not matched to a gene: 5. CDR3 length: 12 residues. The CDR3 DNA is TGTGCCTCCGGACAGGGTCGCTATGGCTACACCTTC. This sequence encodes CASGQGRYGYTF.

V usage is TRBV6-5 and J usage is TRBJ1-1; TRBD1 matches at 7 bases. This CDR3 region has 14 residues. V lost 5 bases, J lost 4 bases, and 7 bases stayed unmatched. Germline lookup yields CDR1 MNHEY and CDR2 SVGAGI. The CDR3 sequence: CASSKGGRGTEAFF. In DNA form, the CDR3 reads TGTGCCAGCAGTAAAGGGGGCCGAGGCACTGAAGCTTTCTTT.

V and J are TRBV9 and TRBJ1-1; D is ambiguous. Germline V lookup: CDR1 SGDLS, CDR2 YYNGEE. Deletions cut 0 bases from V and 4 bases from J, with 7 bases between. CDR3 size: 13 residues. The CDR3 here is CASSVGGFTEAFF. The CDR3 nucleotides are TGTGCCAGCAGCGTAGGAGGGTTCACTGAAGCTTTCTTT.

The gene calls are TRBV18 and TRBJ1-2; D gene ambiguous. The CDR3 loop spans 15 amino acids. Germline CDR1 KGHSH, CDR2 LQKENI. Trimming shortened V by 2 bases and J by 4 bases, and 14 bases separated the two germline ends. CDR3 DNA sequence: TGTGCCAGCTCACCATCGGTGGGCAGGCTCTATGGCTACACCTTC. It yields the protein CASSPSVGRLYGYTF.